This note documents a single T cell receptor (beta chain) sequence. The antigen remains undetermined. The entry originates in a study of vaccination and CD4 T cells after COVID-19. Study background: Every participant had a vaccine, which was either BNT162b2 or mRNA-1273, given in two doses. Overlapping spike pools from SARS-CoV-2 and HCoV-NL63, HCoV-OC43 and HCoV-229E served as culture stimuli.

As to treatment: approximately nine-day PBMC culture with coronavirus spike peptide pools or control peptides (ViraFEST assay). Harvesting of the unexposed donor's CD4+ T cells predated the COVID-19 pandemic (2011-2018). ViraFEST expanded antigen-specific T cells with peptide pools, then sequenced TCRs. With the Oncomine TCR Beta short-read assay, DNA from cultured CD4+ T cells was sequenced. Genomic DNA was isolated from CD4+ T cells that had been cultured. Via MiXCR, TCRdb re-called the PCR reads, giving one row per CDR3 protein. The sample gives about 7,000 distinct CDR3 sequences, approximately 55% of which show up once; roughly 36% is in the top ten. The receptor's source is a human donor in good health. Sequencing was done on a sample of CD4+ T cells from blood, cultured in vitro.

The CDR3 region has the DNA TGTGCCTGGAGTCAGACAGGGGGAAGATCCTATAATTCACCCCTCCACTTT. Its translation: CAWSQTGGRSYNSPLHF. V usage is TRBV30 and J usage is TRBJ1-6, with 9 bases fitting TRBD1. The CDR3 has 17 amino acids. Germline V gene data show CDR1 as GTSNPN and CDR2 as SVGIG (reference sequence). V was pared by 2 bases and J by 1 base, with 6 bases of the junction left unmatched.